The 20 T cell receptor beta chains given below trace back to one sample, sequenced in a study of glioma-infiltrating T cells after dendritic cell vaccination (dated by TCRdb to about 2016). Libraries were made using the immunoSEQ multiplex PCR assay. The source is immuneACCESS, and TCRdb retained only in-frame sequences with V and J called. Part of the clones is not carried over; for the studies checked, unresolved V genes explain less than half of this, and the remainder is unexplained. The sample yields fewer than 35,000 clones; more than 85% were counted once. The ten largest make up under 2.5% of the sample. This material consisted of blood, taken before dendritic cell vaccination. These TCRs come from a human donor with glioblastoma.

V gene TRBV4-1 combines with J gene TRBJ1-2; D is ambiguous. CDR1 is MGHRA, CDR2 YSYEKL, per germline. The length of the CDR3 is 14 residues. V lost 5 bases to trimming and J lost 4 bases, with 14 bases between them. The CDR3 protein is CASSGEGRLYGYTF. CDR3 coding DNA: TGCGCCAGCAGCGGGGAGGGCCGCCTCTATGGCTACACCTTC.

V is TRBV2 and J is TRBJ2-5, with 11 nucleotides matching TRBD2. With 7 bases clipped from V and 1 base from J, the junction kept 2 bases outside the gene matches. CDR3 length: 14 residues. The germline V gene encodes CDR1 SNHLY and CDR2 FYNNEI. The CDR3 loop is CASTGTSGQETQYF. The CDR3 nucleotides read TGTGCCAGCACAGGGACTAGCGGCCAAGAGACCCAGTACTTC.

This clone was counted once. J is TRBJ2-7 and V is TRBV19; TRBD1 might be the D (5 bases). The CDR3 has 14 residues. V dropped 2 bases and J dropped 3 bases, with 11 bases sitting between them. Germline CDR1 is LNHDA and CDR2 is SQIVND (reference sequence). The CDR3 nucleotides read TGTGCCAGTAGTATACAGGGTGCTGGCTACGAGCAGTACTTC. This codes for CASSIQGAGYEQYF. The whole variable domain, filled in from reference TRBV19 and TRBJ2-7, reads DGGITQSPKYLFRKEGQNVTLSCEQNLNHDAMYWYRQDPGQGLRLIYYSQIVNDFQKGDIAEGYSVSREKKESFPLTVTSAQKNPTAFYLCASSIQGAGYEQYFGPGTRLTVT.

This clone occurred once. The genes are TRBV6-1 and TRBJ2-5, with TRBD2 matching over 8 bases. Trimming took 8 bases from V and 4 from J; bases not matched to a gene: 12. CDR1 and CDR2 (germline): MNHNS, SASEGT. This CDR3 has 15 residues. This CDR3 reads CASGLRAGGRETQYF. In DNA form, the CDR3 reads TGTGCCAGCGGCCTTAGGGCGGGGGGCCGAGAGACCCAGTACTTC.

Note on this clone: Other DNA sequences in the sample encode the same CDR3. This sequence joins TRBV18 and TRBJ1-6; D is undetermined. The CDR3 spans 14 residues. CDR1 is KGHSH, CDR2 LQKENI, per germline. Trimming shortened V by 4 bases and J by 4 bases, and 8 bases separated the two germline ends. The CDR3 DNA follows: TGTGCCAGCTCACAAGACAAGTATAATTCACCCCTCCACTTT. This sequence encodes CASSQDKYNSPLHF. The variable domain in full, with the rest retrieved from reference TRBV18 and TRBJ1-6, is NAGVMQNPRHLVRRRGQEARLRCSPMKGHSHVYWYRQLPEEGLKFMVYLQKENIIDESGMPKERFSAEFPKEGPSILRIQQVVRGDSAAYFCASSQDKYNSPLHFGNGTRLTVT.

The rearrangement uses TRBV14 and TRBJ2-3, with D hard to call. The V gene's germline CDR1 is SGHDN and CDR2 FVKESK. The ends were cut back, 2 bases at V and 0 bases at J, with 9 bases in the middle. The CDR3 consists of 15 residues. The CDR3 loop is CASSQLSVSTDTQYF. The CDR3 coding sequence is TGTGCCAGCAGCCAACTGTCCGTTAGCACAGATACGCAGTATTTT.

For the CDR3, the DNA is TGCAGTGCTTTTGACAGGGAAGCTTTCTTT. Protein: CSAFDREAFF. This chain links TRBV20-1 with TRBJ1-1; D is possibly TRBD1 (6 bases). Trimming took off 5 bases at V and 8 bases at J, with 9 bases between the two ends. Germline V gives CDR1 DFQATT, CDR2 SNEGSKA (reference sequence). The CDR3 has 10 amino acids.

V usage is TRBV20-1 and J usage is TRBJ2-7; no clear D gene. This CDR3 is built from 11 residues. Germline CDR1 DFQATT, CDR2 SNEGSKA (reference sequence). V was clipped by 0 bases and J by 12 bases, with 12 bases between them. This CDR3 is CSARDTRVLYF. In nucleotides, the CDR3 is TGCAGTGCTAGAGATACCCGGGTATTGTACTTC.

The chain is built from TRBV7-9 and TRBJ1-2, with D maybe TRBD1 (6 bases). CDR3 length: 13 amino acids. V was shortened by 4 bases and J by 5 bases, with 11 bases between the two germline ends. From germline, CDR1 is SEHNR and CDR2 FQNEAQ (reference sequence). As DNA, the CDR3 is TGTGCCAGCAGCTCTCAGGGGTATTATGGCTACACCTTC. The encoded protein is CASSSQGYYGYTF.

The gene calls are TRBV5-1 and TRBJ2-2; weak D call: TRBD2 (6 bases). CDR3 length: 15 amino acids. V dropped 4 bases and J dropped 4 bases, with 14 bases sitting between them. Germline V gives CDR1 SGHRS, CDR2 YFSETQ. CDR3 loop: CASSLGPGGTGELFF. The CDR3 DNA reads as TGCGCCAGCAGCCTAGGTCCCGGGGGCACCGGGGAGCTGTTTTTT.

J is TRBJ2-5 and V is TRBV7-9; 10 bases map to TRBD2. The germline V gene encodes CDR1 SEHNR and CDR2 FQNEAQ (reference sequence). The ends lost 4 bases at V and 2 bases at J; junction bases unmatched: 16. The CDR3 is 19 amino acids. CDR3 sequence: CASSSNHGRVAGGQETQYF. CDR3 nucleotide sequence: TGTGCCAGCAGCTCCAACCACGGCCGAGTAGCGGGGGGACAAGAGACCCAGTACTTC.

The chain uses TRBV19 and TRBJ1-2; D gene ambiguous. Trimming shortened V by 4 bases and J by 3 bases, and 12 bases separated the two germline ends. The CDR3 runs 14 residues. Germline CDR1 reads LNHDA; CDR2 reads SQIVND (reference sequence). The CDR3 coding sequence is TGTGCCAGTAGTACCTCACACGAGGACTATGGCTACACCTTC. This sequence encodes CASSTSHEDYGYTF. Full variable domain (missing parts from reference TRBV19 and TRBJ1-2): DGGITQSPKYLFRKEGQNVTLSCEQNLNHDAMYWYRQDPGQGLRLIYYSQIVNDFQKGDIAEGYSVSREKKESFPLTVTSAQKNPTAFYLCASSTSHEDYGYTFGSGTRLTVV.

V is TRBV5-4 and J is TRBJ1-1, with unresolved D. Trimming pared 3 bases from V and 3 bases from J, leaving 9 bases between. Germline lookup yields CDR1 SGHNT and CDR2 YYREEE (reference sequence). The CDR3 totals 13 residues. The CDR3 DNA sequence: TGTGCCAGCAGCTCGGCGAGGGACACTGAAGCTTTCTTT. It yields the protein CASSSARDTEAFF.

The chain links TRBV2 to TRBJ2-2; weak D call: TRBD2 (5 bases). Germline loops: CDR1 SNHLY, CDR2 FYNNEI. The CDR3 is 14 amino acids. Trimming shortened V by 7 bases and J by 4 bases, and 13 bases separated the two germline ends. The CDR3 region has the DNA TGTGCCAGCAAAGGCAGCGGTCCCACCGGGGAGCTGTTTTTT. It encodes CASKGSGPTGELFF.

The chain links TRBV5-6 to TRBJ2-4, with TRBD2 as a possible D gene (7 bases). The V end was cut by 4 bases, the J end by 0 bases, with 14 bases between. Germline CDR1 and CDR2: SGHDT and YYEEEE. This CDR3 comprises 16 residues. Here the CDR3 reads CASSDGGGLAKNIQYF. CDR3 coding DNA: TGTGCCAGCAGCGATGGGGGGGGGCTAGCCAAAAACATTCAGTACTTC.

The rearrangement joins TRBV6-1 to TRBJ1-2; TRBD1 is a possible D gene (6 bases). V lost 7 bases, J lost 4 bases, and 16 bases lay in between. This CDR3 comprises 14 residues. Per the germline V gene, CDR1 is MNHNS and CDR2 is SASEGT. CDR3 amino acids: CASTPSRGGYGYTF. The CDR3 nucleotides are TGTGCCAGCACCCCTTCACGAGGGGGCTATGGCTACACCTTC.

The chain is built from TRBV10-3 and TRBJ1-2; D gene ambiguous. CDR3 size: 14 residues. V was trimmed by 3 bases and J by 0 bases, leaving 8 bases between them. The V gene's germline CDR1 is ENHRY and CDR2 SYGVKD. The CDR3 DNA sequence: TGTGCCATCAGTGACCTAGTCTCTAACTATGGCTACACCTTC. Amino acids: CAISDLVSNYGYTF.

The CDR3 region is CASSEYGVKGEQYF. The CDR3, as DNA: TGTGCCAGCAGTGAATATGGGGTGAAGGGGGAGCAGTACTTC. V usage is TRBV25-1 and J usage is TRBJ2-5; D might be TRBD1 (6 bases). Germline CDR1 reads MGHDK; CDR2 reads SYGVNS. The V end was cut by 0 bases, the J end by 11 bases, with 16 bases between. This CDR3 has 14 residues.

The chain has TRBV5-6 and TRBJ1-2, with 7 nucleotides matching TRBD1. From germline, CDR1 is SGHDT and CDR2 YYEEEE. The trim removed 0 bases at V and 7 bases at J, leaving 9 bases unmatched. This CDR3 region has 15 residues. The CDR3 DNA is TGTGCCAGCAGCTTGGGACAGGGAATTGGGTCTGGCTACACCTTC. This encodes CASSLGQGIGSGYTF.

Points on this clone: The CDR3 does not close with the conserved phenylalanine or tryptophan, likely indicating a read error. No DNA is shown, since the ends of the CDR3 on it are uncertain; the CDR3 is the one TCRdb lists. The chain carries TRBV4-2 and TRBJ1-5; no DNA check was done on the table's D call, TRBD1. Germline CDR1 LGHNA, CDR2 YNFKEQ. The CDR3 length equals 11 residues, ends included. The CDR3 is CASTPPGQVCL.